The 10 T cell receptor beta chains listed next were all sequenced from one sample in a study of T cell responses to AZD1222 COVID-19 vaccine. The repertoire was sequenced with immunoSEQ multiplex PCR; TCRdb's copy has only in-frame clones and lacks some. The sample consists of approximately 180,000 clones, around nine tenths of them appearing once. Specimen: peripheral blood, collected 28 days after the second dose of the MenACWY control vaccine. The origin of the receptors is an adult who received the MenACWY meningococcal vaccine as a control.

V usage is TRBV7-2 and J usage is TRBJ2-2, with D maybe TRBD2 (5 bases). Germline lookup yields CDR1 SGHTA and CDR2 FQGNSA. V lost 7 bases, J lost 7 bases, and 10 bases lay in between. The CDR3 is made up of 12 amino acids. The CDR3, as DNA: TGTGCCAGCACCCGAGAGGGCGGGGAGCTGTTTTTT. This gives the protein CASTREGGELFF.

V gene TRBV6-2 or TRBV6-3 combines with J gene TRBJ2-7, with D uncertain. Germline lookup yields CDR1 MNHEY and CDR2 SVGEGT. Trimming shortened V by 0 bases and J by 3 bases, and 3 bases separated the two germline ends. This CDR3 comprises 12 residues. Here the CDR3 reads CASSYSNYEQYF. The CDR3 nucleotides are TGTGCCAGCAGTTACTCTAACTACGAGCAGTACTTC.

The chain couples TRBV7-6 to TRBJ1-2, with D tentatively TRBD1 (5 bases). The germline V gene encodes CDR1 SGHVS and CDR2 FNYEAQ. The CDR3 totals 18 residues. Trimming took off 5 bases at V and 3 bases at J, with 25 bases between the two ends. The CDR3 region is CASSPTPGGGGEHYGYTF. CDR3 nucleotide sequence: TGTGCCAGCAGCCCGACACCTGGGGGGGGAGGGGAACACTATGGCTACACCTTC.

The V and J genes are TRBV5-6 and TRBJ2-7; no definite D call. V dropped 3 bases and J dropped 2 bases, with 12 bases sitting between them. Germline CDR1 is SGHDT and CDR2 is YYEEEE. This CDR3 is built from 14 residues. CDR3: CASSSLTPAYEQYF. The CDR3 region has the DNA TGTGCCAGCAGCTCACTTACACCAGCCTACGAGCAGTACTTC.

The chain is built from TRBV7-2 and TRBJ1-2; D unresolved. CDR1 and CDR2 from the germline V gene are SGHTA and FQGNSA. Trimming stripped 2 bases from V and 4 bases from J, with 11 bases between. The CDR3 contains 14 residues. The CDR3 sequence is CASSLSLGIYGYTF. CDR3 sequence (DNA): TGTGCCAGCAGCTTAAGTCTAGGTATCTATGGCTACACCTTC.

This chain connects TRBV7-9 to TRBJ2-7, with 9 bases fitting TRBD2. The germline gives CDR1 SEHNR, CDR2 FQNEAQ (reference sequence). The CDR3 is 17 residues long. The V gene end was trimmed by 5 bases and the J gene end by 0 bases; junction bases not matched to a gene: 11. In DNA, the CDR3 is TGTGCCAGCAGCGACCCGGGACTAGCCGCGAGCTCCTACGAGCAGTACTTC. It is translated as CASSDPGLAASSYEQYF.

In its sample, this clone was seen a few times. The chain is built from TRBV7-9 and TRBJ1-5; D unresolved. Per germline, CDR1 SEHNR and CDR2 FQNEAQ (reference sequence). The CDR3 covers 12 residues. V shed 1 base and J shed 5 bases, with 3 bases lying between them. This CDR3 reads CASSLGDQPQHF. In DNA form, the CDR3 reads TGTGCCAGCAGCTTAGGAGATCAGCCCCAGCATTTT.

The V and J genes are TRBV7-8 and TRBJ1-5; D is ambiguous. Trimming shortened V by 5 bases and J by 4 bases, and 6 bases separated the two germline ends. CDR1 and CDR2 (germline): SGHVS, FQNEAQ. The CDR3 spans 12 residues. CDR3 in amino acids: CASSPPNQPQHF. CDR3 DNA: TGTGCCAGCAGCCCCCCGAATCAGCCCCAGCATTTT.

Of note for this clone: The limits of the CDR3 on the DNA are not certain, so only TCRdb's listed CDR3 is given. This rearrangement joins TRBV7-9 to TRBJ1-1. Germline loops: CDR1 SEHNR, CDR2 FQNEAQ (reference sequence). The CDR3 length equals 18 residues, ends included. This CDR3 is CASNPLGGEAFFSEEAFF.

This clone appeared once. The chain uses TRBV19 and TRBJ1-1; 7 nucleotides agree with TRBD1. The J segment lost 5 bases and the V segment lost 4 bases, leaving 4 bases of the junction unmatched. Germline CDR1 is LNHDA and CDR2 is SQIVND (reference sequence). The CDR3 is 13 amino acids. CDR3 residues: CASSTTGETEAFF. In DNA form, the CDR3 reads TGTGCCAGTAGTACCACAGGGGAGACTGAAGCTTTCTTT. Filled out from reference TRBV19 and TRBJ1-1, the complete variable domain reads DGGITQSPKYLFRKEGQNVTLSCEQNLNHDAMYWYRQDPGQGLRLIYYSQIVNDFQKGDIAEGYSVSREKKESFPLTVTSAQKNPTAFYLCASSTTGETEAFFGQGTRLTVV.